The 17 T cell receptor beta chains below come from one sample, sequenced in a study of cytomegalovirus exposure and HLA in healthy donors. Primers: 60 Vbeta forward and 13 Jbeta reverse. Assay: immunoSEQ multiplex PCR; the TCRdb copy retains only in-frame clones and omits some. The profile shows 150,000 to 200,000 clones, around 72% of them singletons. Material: PBMCs. The receptors shown here come from a female donor in good health and CMV-seronegative.

This clone was observed a handful of times. CDR3 amino acids: CASSSGLAGEETQYF. DNA of the CDR3: TGTGCCAGCTCCTCGGGACTAGCGGGAGAAGAGACCCAGTACTTC. The genes are TRBV18 and TRBJ2-5, with 14 bases fitting TRBD2. CDR1 and CDR2 from the germline V gene are KGHSH and LQKENI. The J segment lost 3 bases and the V segment lost 6 bases, leaving 3 bases of the junction unmatched. This CDR3 comprises 15 residues.

This clone has only one observation. The genes are TRBV28 and TRBJ2-7; TRBD1 matches 7 bases. Germline CDR1 and CDR2: MDHEN and SYDVKM. The CDR3 totals 14 residues. Unmatched junction bases numbered 8, after V lost 6 bases and J lost 3 bases. CDR3 DNA sequence: TGTGCCAGCAGGGAGGTGGGACAGATCTACGAGCAGTACTTC. It is translated as CASREVGQIYEQYF.

This clone was seen more than once but under ten times. One end of the junction varies from germline; a read error may be responsible. The V gene is TRBV7-7, the J gene TRBJ2-5, with D possibly matching TRBD2 (5 bases). Germline V CDR1 and CDR2: SSHAT, FNYEAQ (reference sequence). The length of the CDR3 is 14 residues. CDR3 bases: TGTGCTAGCAGCCCAGGAGCAGGCGGGGAGACCCAGTACTTC. Protein: CASSPGAGGETQYF. Based on the CDR3 plus reference TRBV7-7 and TRBJ2-5, the full variable domain is GAGVSQSPRYKVTKRGQDVTLRCDPISSHATLYWYQQALGQGPEFLTYFNYEAQPDKSGLPSDRFSAERPEGSISTLTIQRTEQRDSAMYRCASSPGAGGETQYFGPGTRLLVL.

This clone has a handful of counts. The genes are TRBV2 and TRBJ2-7; D not resolved. Trimming left V 3 bases short and J 2 bases short, with 14 bases between. This CDR3 is built from 15 residues. The V gene's germline CDR1 is SNHLY and CDR2 FYNNEI. The CDR3 sequence is CASSEWSSVPYEQYF. The CDR3 nucleotides read TGTGCCAGCAGTGAGTGGTCATCGGTCCCCTACGAGCAGTACTTC.

V and J are TRBV5-1 and TRBJ2-7, with D perhaps matching TRBD2 (5 bases). The V gene's germline CDR1 is SGHRS and CDR2 YFSETQ. The CDR3 loop spans 14 amino acids. V was shortened by 0 bases and J by 5 bases, with 12 bases between the two germline ends. The CDR3: CASSLGQAGDEQYF. CDR3 in DNA: TGCGCCAGCAGCTTGGGGCAGGCCGGGGACGAGCAGTACTTC.

The V gene is TRBV7-2, the J gene TRBJ2-1, with TRBD2 matching over 12 bases. After removal of 5 bases from V and 7 bases from J, the junction contained 6 bases not matched to a gene. The CDR3 is 15 amino acids. Germline V CDR1 and CDR2: SGHTA, FQGNSA. This chain's CDR3 is CASSKTSGSFNEQFF. Here the CDR3 DNA reads TGTGCCAGCAGCAAGACTAGCGGGAGCTTTAATGAGCAGTTCTTC.

The gene calls are TRBV27 and TRBJ2-3; D not resolved. Trimming removed 5 bases from V and 4 bases from J, with 10 bases in between. The CDR3 extends over 13 amino acids. Germline lookup yields CDR1 MNHEY and CDR2 SMNVEV (reference sequence). CDR3 DNA sequence: TGTGCCAGCAGTCTCCGAACATCAGATACGCAGTATTTT. It translates to CASSLRTSDTQYF.

The V and J genes are TRBV20-1 and TRBJ2-1, with no clear D. V was clipped by 4 bases and J by 8 bases, with 9 bases between them. Germline V gene data show CDR1 as DFQATT and CDR2 as SNEGSKA (reference sequence). The CDR3 runs 11 residues. The CDR3 coding sequence is TGCAGTGCTACCCTGCGAGATGAGCAGTTCTTC. It is translated as CSATLRDEQFF.

The chain combines TRBV4-1 with TRBJ2-3; TRBD2 matches 11 bases. Germline V gene data show CDR1 as MGHRA and CDR2 as YSYEKL. Trimming took 2 bases from V and 4 from J; bases not matched to a gene: 8. The CDR3 length is 17 residues. CDR3 sequence: CASSQLLAGGRADTQYF. The CDR3 DNA reads as TGCGCCAGCAGCCAACTCTTAGCGGGGGGGCGGGCAGATACGCAGTATTTT.

V is TRBV28 and J is TRBJ2-7; D is perhaps TRBD2 (6 bases). Per the germline V gene, CDR1 is MDHEN and CDR2 is SYDVKM. The CDR3 covers 11 residues. V was cut by 5 bases and J by 7 bases, with 9 bases left in between. The CDR3 protein is CASSPAGEQYF. The CDR3, as DNA: TGTGCCAGCAGTCCGGCGGGGGAGCAGTACTTC.

The chain links TRBV7-6 to TRBJ2-2; D is unclear. Trimming removed 3 bases from V and 1 base from J, with 12 bases in between. The CDR3 is 16 residues long. CDR1 is SGHVS and CDR2 is FNYEAQ in the germline V gene. CDR3 bases: TGTGCCAGCAGCTTGATGTTAGCCCAGAACACCGGGGAGCTGTTTTTT. Its protein product is CASSLMLAQNTGELFF. Together with reference TRBV7-6 and TRBJ2-2, the CDR3 gives the full variable domain: GAGVSQSPRYKVTKRGQDVALRCDPISGHVSLYWYRQALGQGPEFLTYFNYEAQQDKSGLPNDRFSAERPEGSISTLTIQRTEQRDSAMYRCASSLMLAQNTGELFFGEGSRLTVL.

The chain is built from TRBV19 and TRBJ1-3; the match to TRBD1 covers 7 bases. CDR3 length equals 17 residues. Trimming took 1 base from V and 3 from J; bases not matched to a gene: 9. From germline, CDR1 is LNHDA and CDR2 SQIVND (reference sequence). The CDR3 DNA sequence: TGTGCCAGTAGTATAGTTTTGGGGACAGCCGATGGAAACACCATATATTTT. Protein: CASSIVLGTADGNTIYF.

The V call is TRBV29-1, the J call TRBJ2-2; TRBD1 is a possible D gene (6 bases). V was clipped by 6 bases and J by 3 bases, with 29 bases between them. This CDR3 region has 19 residues. Germline CDR1 and CDR2: SQVTM and ANQGSEA. The CDR3 is CSVALLEYGGRIDTGELFF. The CDR3 DNA follows: TGCAGCGTAGCCCTTCTTGAATATGGGGGCCGAATAGACACCGGGGAGCTGTTTTTT.

CDR3 protein: CASSFDRESGYTF. CDR3 bases: TGTGCCAGCAGCTTCGACAGGGAGTCTGGCTACACCTTC. The chain recombines TRBV2 with TRBJ1-2; 7 bases fit TRBD1. The CDR3 spans 13 residues. CDR1 SNHLY and CDR2 FYNNEI come from the germline V gene. With 6 bases clipped from V and 7 bases from J, the junction kept 8 bases outside the gene matches.

The V call is TRBV28, the J call TRBJ2-7; D ambiguous. V was trimmed by 2 bases and J by 5 bases, leaving 13 bases between them. Germline CDR1 is MDHEN and CDR2 is SYDVKM. This CDR3 spans 14 amino acids. CDR3 coding DNA: TGTGCCAGCAGTTTAGGGCGTTCCATCGACGAGCAGTACTTC. Translated: CASSLGRSIDEQYF. Full variable domain (missing parts from reference TRBV28 and TRBJ2-7): DVKVTQSSRYLVKRTGEKVFLECVQDMDHENMFWYRQDPGLGLRLIYFSYDVKMKEKGDIPEGYSVSREKKERFSLILESASTNQTSMYLCASSLGRSIDEQYFGPGTRLTVT.

The rearrangement uses TRBV15 and TRBJ1-2; the match to TRBD1 covers 11 bases. The germline CDR1 and CDR2 sequences are LNHNV and YYDKDF (reference sequence). The CDR3 is 16 residues long. Trimming at V came to 0 bases and at J to 6 bases, leaving 6 bases not matched to a gene. The CDR3: CATSRERTGGRDGYTF. For the CDR3, the DNA is TGTGCCACCAGCAGAGAAAGGACAGGGGGCAGGGATGGCTACACCTTC.

This clone was detected once. The chain is built from TRBV5-1 and TRBJ2-3; the match to TRBD2 covers 11 bases. This CDR3 has 16 amino acids. V lost 4 bases to trimming and J lost 2 bases; unmatched junction nucleotides: 6. CDR1 and CDR2 (germline): SGHRS, YFSETQ. The CDR3 sequence is CASSPGTSGITDTQYF. In DNA, the CDR3 is TGCGCCAGCAGCCCCGGGACTAGCGGTATCACAGATACGCAGTATTTT. The variable domain in full, completed from reference TRBV5-1 and TRBJ2-3, reads KAGVTQTPRYLIKTRGQQVTLSCSPISGHRSVSWYQQTPGQGLQFLFEYFSETQRNKGNFPGRFSGRQFSNSRSEMNVSTLELGDSALYLCASSPGTSGITDTQYFGPGTRLTVL.